This T cell receptor (beta chain) is from a study of T cell repertoires and Cas9 in healthy adults. Study-level background: CD4 and CD8 compartments: SpCas9-reactive T cells profiled for potency, cytotoxicity, lineage. Notes on the study in general: SpCas9-reactive regulatory T cells reportedly mitigated SpCas9-reactive effector T cells in vitro.

Assay: immunoSEQ multiplex PCR; the TCRdb copy retains only in-frame clones and omits some. Of almost 15,000 clones listed, 89% are singletons. The germline CDR1 and CDR2 sequences are SGHVS and FQNEAQ. V was shortened by 2 bases and J by 6 bases, with 12 bases between the two germline ends. This CDR3 region has 14 residues. With regard to this clone: Its antigen is unknown.

The chain links TRBV7-8 to TRBJ2-3, with D maybe TRBD1 (5 bases). The origin of this receptor is a human donor in good health. The sample consisted of Tregs (CD4+, CD25+, CD127-, CD137-, CD154-) from PBMCs; culture status not recorded. This chain's CDR3 is CASSLISRVDTQYF. CDR3 nucleotides: TGTGCCAGCAGCTTAATTTCCAGGGTTGATACGCAGTATTTT. Filled out from reference TRBV7-8 and TRBJ2-3, the complete variable domain reads GAGVSQSPRYKVAKRGQDVALRCDPISGHVSLFWYQQALGQGPEFLTYFQNEAQLDKSGLPSDRFFAERPEGSVSTLKIQRTQQEDSAVYLCASSLISRVDTQYFGPGTRLTVL.